Each of the 25 T cell receptor beta chains below was sequenced from the same sample in a study of cytomegalovirus exposure and HLA in healthy donors. The method was immunoSEQ multiplex PCR; TCRdb's version includes in-frame clones alone and lacks a portion of them. The top ten clones hold about 6% of a sample with under 150,000 clones, approximately 87% of them seen once. Sequenced sample: PBMCs. These receptor sequences come from a woman between 18 and 30 years old in good health and CMV-seropositive.

The chain combines TRBV4-2 with TRBJ2-7; TRBD2 matches 7 bases. This CDR3 region has 17 residues. The germline V gene has CDR1 LGHNA and CDR2 YNFKEQ. V was clipped by 0 bases and J by 0 bases; unmatched bases: 8. For the CDR3, the DNA is TGTGCCAGCAGCCAAGATAGGGCGGGAGACTACTCCTACGAGCAGTACTTC. Amino acids: CASSQDRAGDYSYEQYF.

This chain joins TRBV28 and TRBJ1-1; TRBD1 agrees at 8 bases. The length of the CDR3 is 15 residues. Germline V gene lookup returns CDR1 MDHEN and CDR2 SYDVKM. J was trimmed by 0 bases and V by 8 bases; bases with no gene match: 8. CDR3 region: CASPPRGQMNTEAFF. In nucleotides, the CDR3 is TGTGCCAGCCCCCCCAGGGGGCAGATGAACACTGAAGCTTTCTTT.

This clone was recorded once. V and J are TRBV4-1 and TRBJ2-5; 7 nucleotides align to TRBD2. V trimming: 1 base; J trimming: 4 bases; junction bases outside the gene matches: 9. Germline assignment: CDR1 MGHRA and CDR2 YSYEKL. The CDR3 runs to 16 residues. CDR3 sequence reads: CASSQVLAPGGETQYF. The CDR3 nucleotides are TGCGCCAGCAGCCAAGTACTAGCGCCCGGCGGAGAGACCCAGTACTTC.

The rearrangement joins TRBV18 to TRBJ1-2, with 7 bases matching TRBD1. Trimming cost V 8 bases and J 13 bases; bases outside gene matches: 22. This CDR3 is built from 15 residues. Germline CDR1 reads KGHSH; CDR2 reads LQKENI. The CDR3 DNA follows: TGTGCCAGCGCCTCGGAGAGACAGGGTTCTTATGGAGGCACCTTC. Translation: CASASERQGSYGGTF.

V is TRBV11-2 and J is TRBJ2-3; 7 bases fit TRBD1. V gave up 3 bases and J gave up 4 bases; unmatched junction bases: 7. This CDR3 region has 15 residues. Per germline, CDR1 SGHAT and CDR2 FQNNGV. Written as DNA, the CDR3 is TGTGCCAGCAGCTTCAGACAGGGTTTATCAGATACGCAGTATTTT. This codes for CASSFRQGLSDTQYF.

The chain recombines TRBV7-3 with TRBJ1-1; 7 nucleotides line up with TRBD1. The CDR3 spans 13 residues. J gave up 4 bases and V 5 bases, and 4 bases lay outside the gene matches. Germline V gives CDR1 SGHTA, CDR2 FQGTGA. CDR3 residues: CASSLGQTTEAFF. CDR3 sequence (DNA): TGTGCCAGCAGCCTGGGACAGACCACTGAAGCTTTCTTT.

The rearrangement links TRBV18 to TRBJ2-2; 8 bases agree with TRBD1. V dropped 1 base and J dropped 3; count of bases not matched to a gene: 7. Germline CDR1 is KGHSH and CDR2 is LQKENI. The CDR3 runs to 17 residues. The CDR3 here is CASSPLRTGTYTGELFF. CDR3 nucleotides: TGTGCCAGCTCACCACTAAGGACAGGGACCTACACCGGGGAGCTGTTTTTT.

This clone appeared a single time. The rearrangement uses TRBV29-1 and TRBJ2-7; 8 bases line up with TRBD1. Trimming cost V 7 bases and J 8 bases; bases outside gene matches: 10. The CDR3 runs to 12 residues. Germline CDR1 is SQVTM and CDR2 is ANQGSEA. The CDR3 sequence: CSAPGTGNQQYF. The DNA of the CDR3 is TGCAGCGCACCCGGGACAGGTAACCAGCAGTACTTC.

The rearrangement links TRBV18 to TRBJ1-3, with D possibly being TRBD1 (5 bases). Trimming stripped 0 bases from V and 1 base from J, with 19 bases between. The CDR3 extends over 19 amino acids. Germline V gene sequence: CDR1 KGHSH, CDR2 LQKENI. CDR3 loop: CASSPPSLAGTVSGNTIYF. CDR3 coding DNA: TGTGCCAGCTCACCACCGAGCTTGGCAGGGACTGTGTCTGGAAACACCATATATTTT. Together with reference TRBV18 and TRBJ1-3, the CDR3 gives the full variable domain: NAGVMQNPRHLVRRRGQEARLRCSPMKGHSHVYWYRQLPEEGLKFMVYLQKENIIDESGMPKERFSAEFPKEGPSILRIQQVVRGDSAAYFCASSPPSLAGTVSGNTIYFGEGSWLTVV.

The table lists this clone with a few counts. V is TRBV7-2 and J is TRBJ1-2, with D perhaps matching TRBD1 (6 bases). This CDR3 has 13 amino acids. V gave up 0 bases and J gave up 8 bases, with 10 bases separating them. Germline V gives CDR1 SGHTA, CDR2 FQGNSA. The CDR3 is CASSLARGAGYTF. CDR3 coding DNA: TGTGCCAGCAGCTTAGCCAGGGGCGCGGGCTACACCTTC. Drawing the rest from reference TRBV7-2 and TRBJ1-2, the complete variable domain is GAGVSQSPSNKVTEKGKDVELRCDPISGHTALYWYRQSLGQGLEFLIYFQGNSAPDKSGLPSDRFSAERTGGSVSTLTIQRTQQEDSAVYLCASSLARGAGYTFGSGTRLTVV.

This clone came up a few times. J is TRBJ1-2 and V is TRBV2; 7 bases agree with TRBD1. The junction had 4 bases not matched to a gene; V was cut back by 2 bases and J by 4 bases. This CDR3 comprises 14 residues. From germline, CDR1 is SNHLY and CDR2 FYNNEI. CDR3 in DNA: TGTGCCAGCAGTGAAATTCACAGGGGCTATGGCTACACCTTC. This translates into CASSEIHRGYGYTF. The full variable domain, in which reference TRBV2 and TRBJ1-2 provide the parts outside the CDR3, is EPEVTQTPSHQVTQMGQEVILRCVPISNHLYFYWYRQILGQKVEFLVSFYNNEISEKSEIFDDQFSVERPDGSNFTLKIRSTKLEDSAMYFCASSEIHRGYGYTFGSGTRLTVV.

This clone has more than one count but fewer than ten. The V call is TRBV2, the J call TRBJ2-7; TRBD2 agrees at 11 bases. The V gene's germline CDR1 is SNHLY and CDR2 FYNNEI. There are 15 residues in the CDR3. V was clipped by 6 bases and J by 2 bases; unmatched bases: 6. The CDR3 reads CASSFPSGRTYEQYF. CDR3 DNA sequence: TGTGCCAGCAGCTTCCCTAGCGGGAGGACCTACGAGCAGTACTTC.

The chain has TRBV6-4 and TRBJ1-5; perhaps TRBD1 as D (5 bases). The germline CDR1 and CDR2 sequences are MRHNA and SNTAGT. V lost 2 bases and J lost 0, with 17 bases in between. This CDR3 has 18 residues. This chain's CDR3 is CASSDTQGNYLSNQPQHF. As DNA, the CDR3 is TGTGCCAGCAGTGACACCCAGGGAAATTATCTTAGCAATCAGCCCCAGCATTTT.

This chain joins TRBV13 and TRBJ2-7, with a weak D call TRBD2 (6 bases). The CDR3 covers 15 residues. CDR1 and CDR2 from the germline V gene are PRHDT and FYEKMQ (reference sequence). V lost 5 bases and J 5 bases, leaving 19 bases between the germline ends. The CDR3 bases are TGTGCCAGCAGCGCGGACACCGGGACTGTGGACGAGCAGTACTTC. Translated, it gives CASSADTGTVDEQYF.

The J gene is TRBJ1-3, the V gene TRBV5-1, with unresolved D. Germline V lookup: CDR1 SGHRS, CDR2 YFSETQ. This CDR3 has 14 amino acids. With 4 bases removed from V and 0 bases from J, the gap between germline ends came to 8 bases. The CDR3 reads CASSPEHSGNTIYF. CDR3 sequence (DNA): TGCGCCAGCAGCCCTGAGCACTCTGGAAACACCATATATTTT.

The CDR3 is CASSLAFTLRTSIETDTQYF. The CDR3 bases are TGTGCCAGCAGCTTAGCCTTTACACTCCGGACTAGCATCGAGACAGATACGCAGTATTTT. The chain recombines TRBV7-2 with TRBJ2-3; 8 positions agree with TRBD2. Germline V CDR1 and CDR2: SGHTA, FQGNSA. This CDR3 region has 20 residues. V lost 0 bases, J lost 3 bases, and 17 bases stayed unmatched. Combining the CDR3 with reference TRBV7-2 and TRBJ2-3 gives the whole variable domain GAGVSQSPSNKVTEKGKDVELRCDPISGHTALYWYRQSLGQGLEFLIYFQGNSAPDKSGLPSDRFSAERTGGSVSTLTIQRTQQEDSAVYLCASSLAFTLRTSIETDTQYFGPGTRLTVL.

This clone was recorded once. The chain employs TRBV4-1 and TRBJ1-6; D is undetermined. The CDR3 is 15 amino acids. CDR1 is MGHRA, CDR2 YSYEKL, per germline. Trimming removed 1 base from V and 7 bases from J, with 11 bases in between. The CDR3 sequence is CASSQVGLQNSPLHF. The CDR3 nucleotides are TGCGCCAGCAGCCAAGTAGGCCTACAGAATTCACCCCTCCACTTT.

The chain carries TRBV6-1 and TRBJ1-5; a possible D gene is TRBD1 (5 bases). The V gene lost 10 bases and the J gene lost 2 bases, with 12 bases spanning the gap. This CDR3 has 13 amino acids. Germline lookup yields CDR1 MNHNS and CDR2 SASEGT. The CDR3 nucleotides read TGTGCCACCTACGACAGACGCAATCAGCCCCAGCATTTT. Translation: CATYDRRNQPQHF.

The chain recombines TRBV6-6 with TRBJ2-1, with D possibly TRBD1 on 5 matching bases. Trimming removed 6 bases at V and 8 bases at J, with 14 bases between. Germline-derived CDR1 and CDR2 are MNHNY and SVGAGI (reference sequence). The length of the CDR3 is 13 residues. The CDR3 spells CASSAQQGYEQFF. Here the CDR3 DNA reads TGTGCCAGCAGCGCCCAGCAGGGCTATGAGCAGTTCTTC.

The chain couples TRBV5-4 to TRBJ1-2; no clear D gene. V lost 5 bases, J lost 0 bases, and 14 bases lay in between. The germline V gene has CDR1 SGHNT and CDR2 YYREEE (reference sequence). The CDR3 spans 15 residues. CDR3 DNA sequence: TGTGCCAGCAGGCCCCGTGGCGGATCTAACTATGGCTACACCTTC. It specifies CASRPRGGSNYGYTF.

The chain has TRBV7-8 and TRBJ1-1, with a weak D call TRBD1 (5 bases). The CDR3 length is 14 residues. V lost 6 bases, J lost 3 bases, and 14 bases lay in between. Per the germline V gene, CDR1 is SGHVS and CDR2 is FQNEAQ. This chain's CDR3 is CASSFQGSYTEAFF. As DNA, the CDR3 is TGTGCCAGCAGTTTTCAGGGTTCGTACACTGAAGCTTTCTTT. Full variable domain (remainder filled in from reference TRBV7-8 and TRBJ1-1): GAGVSQSPRYKVAKRGQDVALRCDPISGHVSLFWYQQALGQGPEFLTYFQNEAQLDKSGLPSDRFFAERPEGSVSTLKIQRTQQEDSAVYLCASSFQGSYTEAFFGQGTRLTVV.

The genes are TRBV27 and TRBJ1-2; 7 bases agree with TRBD1. Germline CDR1 reads MNHEY; CDR2 reads SMNVEV (reference sequence). This CDR3 spans 14 amino acids. With 4 bases clipped from V and 4 bases from J, the junction kept 6 bases outside the gene matches. CDR3 coding DNA: TGTGCCAGCAGTTCAGGGGGTATGGGCTATGGCTACACCTTC. This gives the protein CASSSGGMGYGYTF.

V gene TRBV11-2 combines with J gene TRBJ1-1; a weak D match, TRBD1 (6 bases). Germline V lookup: CDR1 SGHAT, CDR2 FQNNGV. The CDR3 loop spans 13 amino acids. Between the trimmed V and J ends, which lost 5 bases and 3 bases, there was a span of 10 bases. CDR3 residues: CASSLGQYTEAFF. Written as DNA, the CDR3 is TGTGCCAGCAGCCTCGGACAGTACACTGAAGCTTTCTTT.

The V call is TRBV2, the J call TRBJ2-3; D gene uncertain. Trimming took 1 base from V and 0 from J, leaving 14 bases between them. This CDR3 is 17 amino acids long. Germline CDR1 SNHLY, CDR2 FYNNEI. Written as DNA, the CDR3 is TGTGCCAGCAGTGAAGTTAGACAAGCTCGTAGCACAGATACGCAGTATTTT. It specifies CASSEVRQARSTDTQYF.

This clone showed up just once. The chain has TRBV7-9 and TRBJ2-7, with a tentative D call TRBD2 (5 bases). V was trimmed by 3 bases and J by 3 bases, leaving 12 bases between them. Germline values: CDR1 SEHNR, CDR2 FQNEAQ (reference sequence). The CDR3 is made up of 14 amino acids. The CDR3 loop is CASSFEEADYEQYF. CDR3 nucleotides: TGTGCCAGCAGCTTCGAGGAGGCGGACTACGAGCAGTACTTC.